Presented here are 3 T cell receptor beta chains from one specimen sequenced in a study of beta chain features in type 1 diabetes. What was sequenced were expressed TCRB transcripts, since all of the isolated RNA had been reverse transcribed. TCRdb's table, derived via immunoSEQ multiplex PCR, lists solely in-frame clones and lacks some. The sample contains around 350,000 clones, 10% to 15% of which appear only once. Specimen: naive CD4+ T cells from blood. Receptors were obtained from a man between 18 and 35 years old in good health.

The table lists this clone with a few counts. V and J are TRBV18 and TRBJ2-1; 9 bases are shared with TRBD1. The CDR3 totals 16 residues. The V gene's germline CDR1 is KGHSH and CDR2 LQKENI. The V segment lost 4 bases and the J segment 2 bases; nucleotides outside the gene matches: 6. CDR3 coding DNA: TGTGCCAGCTCACGAGACGGACAGGGGCCCTACAATGAGCAGTTCTTC. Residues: CASSRDGQGPYNEQFF.

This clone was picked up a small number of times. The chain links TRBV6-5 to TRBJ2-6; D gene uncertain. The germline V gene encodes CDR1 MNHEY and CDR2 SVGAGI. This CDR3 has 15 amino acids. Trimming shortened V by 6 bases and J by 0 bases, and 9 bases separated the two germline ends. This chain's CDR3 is CASRMKPSGANVLTF. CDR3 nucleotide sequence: TGTGCCAGCAGGATGAAGCCCTCTGGGGCCAACGTCCTGACTTTC.

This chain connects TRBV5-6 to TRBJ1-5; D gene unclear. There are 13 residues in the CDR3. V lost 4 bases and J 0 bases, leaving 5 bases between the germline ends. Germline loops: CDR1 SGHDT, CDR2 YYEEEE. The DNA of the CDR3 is TGTGCCAGCAGCCAGTATAGCAATCAGCCCCAGCATTTT. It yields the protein CASSQYSNQPQHF.